This entry is about one T cell receptor (beta chain). What it binds is not known. The second PCR ran roughly 7 to 12 cycles with a sample-barcoded 5' primer and J-beta primers. TCRdb re-called the 5' RACE reads through MiXCR, storing one row per CDR3 protein. This sample has about 1.8 million distinct CDR3 sequences, with roughly 50% found just once. The data are from a study of blood T cells in healthy people across ages. Study conclusions and caveats: Diversity was higher, and naive CD4+ cells more numerous, in long-lived donors than in aged donors.

Germline CDR1 and CDR2: MNHNS and SASEGT. The CDR3 is made up of 15 amino acids. With V trimmed by 6 bases and J by 4 bases, 12 bases remained unmatched. This TCR came from a woman aged 40 to 50 in good health. Sequenced: blood. V and J are TRBV6-1 and TRBJ2-7; TRBD1 agrees at 7 bases. Here the CDR3 reads CASSEIQGNNYEQYF. The CDR3 nucleotides are TGTGCCAGCAGCGAGATACAGGGGAATAATTACGAGCAGTACTTC.